The 18 T cell receptor beta chains below come from one sample, sequenced in a study of blood T cell repertoires in COVID-19. The protocol was immunoSEQ multiplex PCR, while the TCRdb copy is restricted to in-frame clones and leaves out a portion. There are about 320,000 clones in the sample; about 87% occur only once, and 8% to 9.5% lies in the top ten. Sequenced input: PBMCs or T cells enriched from blood (not recorded which). Source of these receptors: a woman aged 18 to 35 who had recovered from COVID-19.

The rearrangement joins TRBV6-2 or TRBV6-3 to TRBJ2-7; 11 bases are shared with TRBD2. CDR1 is MNHEY, CDR2 SVGEGT, per germline. The CDR3 spans 16 residues. The V segment lost 6 bases and the J segment 0 bases; nucleotides outside the gene matches: 7. The DNA of the CDR3 is TGTGCCAGCAGCATCCGACTAGCGGGGCCCTCCTACGAGCAGTACTTC. This sequence encodes CASSIRLAGPSYEQYF.

This chain links TRBV24-1 with TRBJ1-5; D is unresolved. There are 16 residues in the CDR3. V was pared by 0 bases and J by 5 bases, with 13 bases between. Germline values: CDR1 KGHDR, CDR2 SFDVKD. CDR3 region: CATSDLTSGWDQPQHF. In DNA, the CDR3 is TGTGCCACCAGTGATTTGACTTCAGGTTGGGATCAGCCCCAGCATTTT.

The rearrangement joins TRBV6-2 or TRBV6-3 to TRBJ2-1, with D unclear. V lost 5 bases and J lost 0, with 8 bases in between. The CDR3 loop spans 14 amino acids. The germline V gene has CDR1 MNHEY and CDR2 SVGEGT. Here the CDR3 DNA reads TGTGCCAGCAGTACAGTGAGCTCCTACAATGAGCAGTTCTTC. Translating it yields CASSTVSSYNEQFF.

The chain is built from TRBV7-2 and TRBJ2-7; no reliable D call. Germline V gene lookup returns CDR1 SGHTA and CDR2 FQGNSA. This CDR3 comprises 13 residues. V gave up 1 base and J gave up 7 bases, with 11 bases separating them. CDR3 DNA: TGTGCCAGCAGCTTAGAGGTATTGCGGGAGCAGTACTTC. This gives the protein CASSLEVLREQYF. The full variable domain, completed using reference TRBV7-2 and TRBJ2-7, is GAGVSQSPSNKVTEKGKDVELRCDPISGHTALYWYRQSLGQGLEFLIYFQGNSAPDKSGLPSDRFSAERTGGSVSTLTIQRTQQEDSAVYLCASSLEVLREQYFGPGTRLTVT.

The J gene is TRBJ2-3, the V gene TRBV5-5; perhaps TRBD2 as D (7 bases). CDR1 is SGHKS, CDR2 YYEKEE, per germline (reference sequence). There are 14 residues in the CDR3. The germline V and J ends were trimmed by 4 bases and 6 bases, with 15 bases remaining between them. This CDR3 reads CASSRGGMGDTQYF. The CDR3 bases are TGTGCCAGCAGCCGCGGGGGCATGGGGGATACGCAGTATTTT.

The V and J genes are TRBV15 and TRBJ2-7; 7 bases are a match to TRBD2. Losses at the gene ends were 0 bases for V and 4 bases for J; bases not matched to a gene: 12. Germline lookup yields CDR1 LNHNV and CDR2 YYDKDF (reference sequence). The CDR3 extends over 17 amino acids. The CDR3 here is CATSREGSGSDSYEQYF. The CDR3, as DNA: TGTGCCACCAGCAGAGAGGGTAGCGGGTCGGACTCTTACGAGCAGTACTTC.

This clone was seen just once. This sequence joins TRBV7-2 and TRBJ1-3; D not certain. This CDR3 is built from 14 residues. The V gene lost 3 bases and the J gene lost 0 bases, with 6 bases spanning the gap. Looked up from germline, CDR1 is SGHTA and CDR2 is FQGNSA. The CDR3: CASSFPTSGNTIYF. CDR3 sequence (DNA): TGTGCCAGCAGCTTTCCTACCTCTGGAAACACCATATATTTT. Supplemented by reference TRBV7-2 and TRBJ1-3, the full variable domain reads GAGVSQSPSNKVTEKGKDVELRCDPISGHTALYWYRQSLGQGLEFLIYFQGNSAPDKSGLPSDRFSAERTGGSVSTLTIQRTQQEDSAVYLCASSFPTSGNTIYFGEGSWLTVV.

The chain recombines TRBV5-6 with TRBJ2-5; no clear D gene. V lost 3 bases and J 5 bases, leaving 8 bases between the germline ends. The CDR3 is made up of 12 amino acids. The germline gives CDR1 SGHDT, CDR2 YYEEEE. The CDR3 reads CASSYSRETQYF. DNA of the CDR3: TGTGCCAGCAGCTACTCGAGGGAGACCCAGTACTTC.

This chain connects TRBV7-6 to TRBJ2-7; TRBD1 might be the D (5 bases). Trimming pared 1 base from V and 4 bases from J, leaving 23 bases between. CDR3 size: 18 residues. CDR1 SGHVS and CDR2 FNYEAQ come from the germline V gene. The DNA of the CDR3 is TGTGCCAGCAGCTTAGAGCGCCCCGCCCCCGACAGCATGTACGAGCAGTACTTC. Translating gives CASSLERPAPDSMYEQYF.

The gene calls are TRBV2 and TRBJ1-1; 7 bases map to TRBD1. CDR1 is SNHLY and CDR2 is FYNNEI in the germline V gene. The J segment lost 0 bases and the V segment lost 6 bases, leaving 16 bases of the junction unmatched. CDR3 length: 18 amino acids. CDR3 residues: CASRRSIIPGTVNTEAFF. DNA for the CDR3: TGTGCCAGCAGGAGGAGCATAATTCCCGGGACAGTGAACACTGAAGCTTTCTTT.

The V call is TRBV7-2, the J call TRBJ1-2; TRBD1 matches at 7 bases. Germline CDR1 SGHTA, CDR2 FQGNSA. The V and J ends lost 5 bases and 4 bases, in that order; junction bases with no gene match: 7. CDR3 length equals 14 residues. CDR3 bases: TGTGCCAGCAGCATAACAGGGGACTCCTATGGCTACACCTTC. Translating it yields CASSITGDSYGYTF.

This clone is a singleton in its sample. The chain couples TRBV7-6 to TRBJ2-1; 7 bases agree with TRBD1. CDR1 is SGHVS, CDR2 FNYEAQ, per germline. This CDR3 spans 16 amino acids. V was pared by 4 bases and J by 2 bases, with 8 bases of the junction left unmatched. DNA for the CDR3: TGTGCCAGCAGCTCCCGGACAGGACTTCCCTACAATGAGCAGTTCTTC. Its protein product is CASSSRTGLPYNEQFF.

V is TRBV5-1 and J is TRBJ1-1; D is ambiguous. The V gene lost 0 bases and the J gene lost 4 bases, with 13 bases spanning the gap. The CDR3 totals 15 residues. Germline assignment: CDR1 SGHRS and CDR2 YFSETQ. For the CDR3, the DNA is TGCGCCAGCAGCTTGGCCGTCGGGGAGCCCACTGAAGCTTTCTTT. Translation: CASSLAVGEPTEAFF. Looking up the rest from reference TRBV5-1 and TRBJ1-1 gives the full variable domain: KAGVTQTPRYLIKTRGQQVTLSCSPISGHRSVSWYQQTPGQGLQFLFEYFSETQRNKGNFPGRFSGRQFSNSRSEMNVSTLELGDSALYLCASSLAVGEPTEAFFGQGTRLTVV.

This clone appeared once. The rearrangement uses TRBV5-1 and TRBJ1-2; TRBD1 matches at 12 bases. The CDR3 is made up of 17 amino acids. V dropped 0 bases and J dropped 12; count of bases not matched to a gene: 15. CDR1 is SGHRS, CDR2 YFSETQ, per germline. The CDR3 spells CASSLGGTGGAEGRHTF. DNA of the CDR3: TGCGCCAGCAGCTTGGGTGGGACAGGGGGCGCTGAGGGCCGCCACACCTTC.

The chain combines TRBV11-3 with TRBJ2-3; the match to TRBD2 covers 9 bases. Per the germline V gene, CDR1 is SGHNT and CDR2 is YENEEA. The J segment lost 5 bases and the V segment lost 1 base, leaving 10 bases of the junction unmatched. There are 17 residues in the CDR3. This chain's CDR3 is CASSLGTFAGGGDTQYF. As DNA, the CDR3 is TGTGCCAGCAGCTTAGGAACCTTTGCGGGGGGGGGAGATACGCAGTATTTT. The full variable domain, in which reference TRBV11-3 and TRBJ2-3 provide the parts outside the CDR3, is EAGVVQSPRYKIIEKKQPVAFWCNPISGHNTLYWYLQNLGQGPELLIRYENEEAVDDSQLPKDRFSAERLKGVDSTLKIQPAELGDSAVYLCASSLGTFAGGGDTQYFGPGTRLTVL.

The gene calls are TRBV2 and TRBJ2-7; TRBD2 agrees at 9 bases. Germline CDR1 reads SNHLY; CDR2 reads FYNNEI. This CDR3 is built from 16 residues. Trimming cost V 8 bases and J 5 bases; bases outside gene matches: 16. This chain's CDR3 is CASPSSAREGENEQYF. The CDR3 DNA reads as TGTGCCAGCCCATCCTCGGCGCGGGAGGGGGAAAACGAGCAGTACTTC.

CDR3 nucleotides: TGTGCCAGCAGTCCCACAGGGTTCTATGGCTACACCTTC. This codes for CASSPTGFYGYTF. J is TRBJ1-2 and V is TRBV12-3 or TRBV12-4, with D possibly TRBD1 on 6 matching bases. Trimming cost V 5 bases and J 4 bases, with 11 bases left between them. The CDR3 is 13 residues long.

V and J are TRBV27 and TRBJ1-1; the match to TRBD1 covers 9 bases. CDR1 and CDR2 from the germline V gene are MNHEY and SMNVEV (reference sequence). This CDR3 spans 15 amino acids. V lost 5 bases to trimming and J lost 5 bases; unmatched junction nucleotides: 9. CDR3 sequence (DNA): TGTGCCAGCAGTCCTATCGGCGGACAGGGGACTGAAGCTTTCTTT. As protein: CASSPIGGQGTEAFF.